This entry describes one TCR beta chain. The entry originates in a study of CD8 T cells in Susac syndrome. Random-hexamer reverse transcription was applied to about 0.45 to 1 ug RNA. TCRdb re-called the immunoSEQ multiplex PCR reads with MiXCR, one entry per CDR3 protein. In the table there are some 180,000 distinct CDR3 sequences, about 95% of which are singletons. This CDR3 has 14 amino acids. Germline CDR1 is MNHEY and CDR2 is SVGEGT. V lost 1 base, J lost 6 bases, and 10 bases lay in between. Sequencing of TCR beta was performed on blood CD8+ and CD4+ T cells. The clonotype originates from a human donor in good health. The chain employs TRBV6-2 or TRBV6-3 and TRBJ1-5, with D possibly matching TRBD1 (5 bases). Material for sequencing was CD4+ T cells from PBMCs. This chain's CDR3 is CASSYWAGRQPQHF. CDR3 bases: TGTGCCAGCAGTTACTGGGCAGGGCGTCAGCCCCAGCATTTT.